Listed here are 12 T cell receptor beta chains from one sample, sequenced in a study of CD8 T cells in ankylosing spondylitis. TCRdb reprocessed the 5' RACE reads via MiXCR and lists one record per CDR3 protein. The profile shows under 300,000 distinct CDR3 sequences, around 9.2% of them singletons. The sequenced sample was blood, either unsorted or a sorted T cell fraction (not recorded which). The receptors derive from a male donor with ankylosing spondylitis or in good health (not recorded which).

For this clonotype: Given a much more abundant clone one base away, this may be a read error. V is TRBV10-3 and J is TRBJ1-1; the D is unclear. Germline lookup yields CDR1 ENHRY and CDR2 SYGVKD. The CDR3 runs 15 residues. DNA for the CDR3: TGTGCCAGCAGTGAGTCGAAAGGAGGCCACAATGAAGCTTTCTTT. This sequence encodes CASSESKGGHNEAFF.

This clonotype was seen at least ten times. The chain employs TRBV5-1 and TRBJ2-5, with D possibly being TRBD2 (6 bases). Trimming took off 2 bases at V and 4 bases at J, with 15 bases between the two ends. CDR1 is SGHRS and CDR2 is YFSETQ in the germline V gene. This CDR3 has 15 residues. In DNA form, the CDR3 reads TGCGCCAGCAGCTTCTTAAGGACTATGGGAGAGACCCAGTACTTC. Encoded protein: CASSFLRTMGETQYF.

This clonotype was seen ten or more times. This chain connects TRBV5-1 to TRBJ2-3; D unclear. Trimming removed 0 bases from V and 3 bases from J, with 5 bases in between. The CDR3 extends over 13 amino acids. Germline V CDR1 and CDR2: SGHRS, YFSETQ. The CDR3, as DNA: TGCGCCAGCAGCTTGGTTATGACAGATACGCAGTATTTT. Translated, it gives CASSLVMTDTQYF.

The sample holds many counts of this clonotype. The chain employs TRBV5-6 and TRBJ2-7, with unresolved D. The V end lost 3 bases, the J end lost 0 bases, and 13 bases lay between the germline ends. The CDR3 totals 15 residues. From germline, CDR1 is SGHDT and CDR2 YYEEEE. The CDR3 nucleotides are TGTGCCAGCAGCTGGGCAAGCGTCGACTCCTACGAGCAGTACTTC. Translating gives CASSWASVDSYEQYF.

The chain has TRBV4-1 and TRBJ2-3; 7 bases agree with TRBD2. V shed 1 base and J 4 bases; nucleotides not matched to a gene: 2. The CDR3 length is 14 residues. CDR1 MGHRA and CDR2 YSYEKL come from the germline V gene. The CDR3, as DNA: TGCGCCAGCAGCCAAGCGGGAGGTCCAGATACGCAGTATTTT. Its translation is CASSQAGGPDTQYF.

In its sample, this clonotype was seen many times. The chain has TRBV7-2 and TRBJ2-1; D unclear. The V gene lost 1 base and the J gene lost 5 bases, with 9 bases spanning the gap. The CDR3 is 14 residues long. CDR1 is SGHTA and CDR2 is FQGNSA in the germline V gene. CDR3 nucleotide sequence: TGTGCCAGCAGCTTAGAGACGGCGGACAATGAGCAGTTCTTC. This sequence encodes CASSLETADNEQFF.

This clonotype was counted only a few times. The chain uses TRBV12-3 or TRBV12-4 and TRBJ2-5; 10 nucleotides align to TRBD2. The J segment lost 5 bases and the V segment lost 3 bases, leaving 6 bases of the junction unmatched. The CDR3 runs 15 residues. CDR3 protein: CASSFGTSEYETQYF. The CDR3 DNA reads as TGTGCCAGCAGTTTTGGGACTAGCGAGTATGAGACCCAGTACTTC.

About this clonotype itself: This may be a read error: a much more frequent sequence differs by one nucleotide. Because the CDR3's place on the DNA is in doubt, the DNA is left out and the CDR3 is given as listed by TCRdb. V and J are TRBV20-1 and TRBJ2-5; the table assigns TRBD2, which was not confirmed against the DNA. Ends included, the CDR3 has 17 residues. CDR1 DFQATT and CDR2 SNEGSKA come from the germline V gene (reference sequence). The CDR3 is CSVGELWASGNSVTQCF.

This clonotype has only a few counts. V usage is TRBV28 and J usage is TRBJ1-5, with TRBD1 matching 9 bases. The CDR3 has 16 residues. V shed 8 bases, J shed 0 bases, and the junction held 8 bases outside the gene matches. Germline CDR1 MDHEN, CDR2 SYDVKM. The CDR3 loop is CASGPGQGYSNQPQHF. As DNA, the CDR3 is TGTGCCAGCGGGCCGGGACAGGGCTATAGCAATCAGCCCCAGCATTTT.

The V and J genes are TRBV12-3 or TRBV12-4 and TRBJ2-4; possible D gene TRBD1, 6 bases. V lost 7 bases, J lost 3 bases, and 16 bases lay in between. The CDR3 spans 15 residues. The CDR3 here is CASNLSRGGKNIQYF. The CDR3 bases are TGTGCCAGCAATTTGAGTCGAGGGGGCAAAAACATTCAGTACTTC.

This clonotype was counted many times. This chain uses TRBV11-1 with TRBJ1-1; possibly TRBD1 for D (6 bases). Deletions cut 4 bases from V and 0 bases from J, with 18 bases between. The CDR3 totals 17 residues. Germline CDR1 and CDR2: SGHAT and FQDESV (reference sequence). The chain's CDR3 is CASSSRGTYNMNTEAFF. The CDR3, as DNA: TGTGCCAGCAGCTCGAGGGGGACTTATAACATGAACACTGAAGCTTTCTTT.

This clonotype appeared many times. The CDR3 spells CASSLKVAGSSYNEQFF. CDR3 coding DNA: TGCGCCAGCAGCTTGAAAGTAGCGGGGAGCTCCTACAATGAGCAGTTCTTC. The chain couples TRBV5-1 to TRBJ2-1, with 8 bases that match TRBD2. The J segment lost 0 bases and the V segment lost 1 base, leaving 6 bases of the junction unmatched. The CDR3 runs 17 residues. Germline V gene data show CDR1 as SGHRS and CDR2 as YFSETQ. Drawing the rest from reference TRBV5-1 and TRBJ2-1, the complete variable domain is KAGVTQTPRYLIKTRGQQVTLSCSPISGHRSVSWYQQTPGQGLQFLFEYFSETQRNKGNFPGRFSGRQFSNSRSEMNVSTLELGDSALYLCASSLKVAGSSYNEQFFGPGTRLTVL.